The 10 T cell receptor beta chains below come from one sample, sequenced in a study of blood T cell repertoires in COVID-19. Generated by immunoSEQ multiplex PCR, the TCRdb table keeps only in-frame clones and is missing some. The profile shows around 250,000 clones, roughly 82% of them singletons. What was sequenced was PBMCs or T cells enriched from blood (not recorded which). These receptors came from a woman in her forties or fifties who had recovered from COVID-19.

This clone was picked up one time. The chain carries TRBV28 and TRBJ2-1; perhaps TRBD2 as D (6 bases). The CDR3 runs 16 residues. The V gene lost 6 bases and the J gene lost 4 bases, with 19 bases spanning the gap. Looked up from germline, CDR1 is MDHEN and CDR2 is SYDVKM. CDR3 sequence: CASSFSTSGSYNEQFF. Written as DNA, the CDR3 is TGTGCCAGCAGCTTTTCGACTAGTGGTTCATACAATGAGCAGTTCTTC.

The chain couples TRBV7-2 to TRBJ1-2; 8 bases map to TRBD1. The CDR3 extends over 14 amino acids. J lost 4 bases, V lost 8 bases, and 9 bases had no gene match. The V gene's germline CDR1 is SGHTA and CDR2 FQGNSA. For the CDR3, the DNA is TGTGCCAGCGCGGACAGGGTAATAGGCTATGGCTACACCTTC. Translated: CASADRVIGYGYTF.

The chain employs TRBV4-2 and TRBJ1-5, with a weak D call TRBD1 (5 bases). The CDR3 runs 17 residues. From germline, CDR1 is LGHNA and CDR2 YNFKEQ. Trimming removed 0 bases at V and 5 bases at J, with 17 bases between. CDR3 loop: CASSQDWQGGTDQPQHF. CDR3 in DNA: TGTGCCAGCAGCCAAGATTGGCAGGGTGGTACGGATCAGCCCCAGCATTTT.

CDR3 loop: CASSYSQDSNEQFF. CDR3 in DNA: TGTGCCAGCAGTTACTCCCAGGACAGCAATGAGCAGTTCTTC. The chain links TRBV6-6 to TRBJ2-1; a possible D gene is TRBD1 (6 bases). Germline V lookup: CDR1 MNHNY, CDR2 SVGAGI (reference sequence). V lost 0 bases to trimming and J lost 6 bases, with 9 bases between them. The CDR3 is made up of 14 amino acids.

The chain is built from TRBV13 and TRBJ1-1, with D perhaps matching TRBD1 (5 bases). This CDR3 has 15 amino acids. Looked up from germline, CDR1 is PRHDT and CDR2 is FYEKMQ (reference sequence). V lost 1 base, J lost 1 base, and 10 bases lay in between. The CDR3 sequence is CASSLAGNGNTEAFF. The DNA of the CDR3 is TGTGCCAGCAGCTTAGCAGGGAATGGGAACACTGAAGCTTTCTTT.

The chain joins TRBV27 to TRBJ1-5, with TRBD1 matching over 7 bases. Trimming cost V 3 bases and J 6 bases; bases outside gene matches: 11. The CDR3 extends over 16 amino acids. In germline, CDR1 is MNHEY, CDR2 SMNVEV (reference sequence). The CDR3 DNA reads as TGTGCCAGCAGTTTCGTGTTAACAGGGGTGCGTCAGCCCCAGCATTTT. It translates to CASSFVLTGVRQPQHF.

The chain uses TRBV28 and TRBJ1-2, with TRBD1 as a possible D gene (5 bases). V was cut by 7 bases and J by 6 bases, with 15 bases left in between. Germline values: CDR1 MDHEN, CDR2 SYDVKM. The CDR3 spans 13 residues. CDR3 DNA: TGTGCCAGCAACCCGACAGTACTAAATGGCTACACCTTC. As protein: CASNPTVLNGYTF.

This chain links TRBV10-3 with TRBJ2-7; perhaps TRBD1 as D (6 bases). The CDR3 runs 15 residues. V shed 0 bases and J shed 4 bases, with 13 bases lying between them. The germline V gene has CDR1 ENHRY and CDR2 SYGVKD. The CDR3 protein is CAISESSGVWYEQYF. In DNA, the CDR3 is TGTGCCATCAGTGAGTCGTCAGGGGTTTGGTACGAGCAGTACTTC.

J is TRBJ1-2 and V is TRBV9; a possible D gene is TRBD1 (6 bases). The CDR3 covers 16 residues. V was clipped by 0 bases and J by 6 bases, with 18 bases between them. Germline lookup yields CDR1 SGDLS and CDR2 YYNGEE. In DNA form, the CDR3 reads TGTGCCAGCAGCGTAGACTTAGCGAGGGGGAAACATGGCTACACCTTC. Translating gives CASSVDLARGKHGYTF.

This clone was observed once. The CDR3 reads CASSAQGYYGYTF. CDR3 nucleotide sequence: TGTGCCAGCAGCGCACAGGGCTACTATGGCTACACCTTC. The chain joins TRBV9 to TRBJ1-2; possibly TRBD1 for D (6 bases). The CDR3 extends over 13 amino acids. Germline CDR1 reads SGDLS; CDR2 reads YYNGEE. V gave up 3 bases and J gave up 3 bases, with 9 bases separating them.